This T cell receptor beta chain was documented in a study of OX40 agonist ivuxolimab in advanced cancers. Describing the broader study: Ivuxolimab, which targeted the costimulatory receptor OX40 (CD134), was an agonistic, fully human IgG2 monoclonal antibody. Partial responses occurred in three dose-escalation patients, of whom one had hepatocellular carcinoma and two had cutaneous melanoma. A male proportion of under 85% and a mean age of approximately 60 years, ranging from 23 to 79, were recorded for the dose-escalation cohort. The purpose of peripheral TCRbeta sequencing was to test whether ivuxolimab changed TCR sequence diversity and led to clonal T-cell expansion. Intravenous ivuxolimab was administered to patients every 2 weeks at six dose levels: 0.01, 0.1, 0.3, 1.5, 3 and 10 mg/kg. Of the roughly 51 dose-escalation patients, hepatocellular carcinoma was present in roughly 19, melanoma in roughly 15, renal cell carcinoma in 9 and head and neck cancer in 9. Patients were allowed to have had prior anti-PD-1, anti-PD-L1 or anti-CTLA-4 therapy, and 40% to 45% of the dose-escalation patients had previously received checkpoint inhibitors. The paper reports the monotherapy dose-escalation portion (N of about 54 patients) of the phase I ivuxolimab trial.

Beyond this particular receptor, the publication reports: Low levels of normalized T-cell clonal expansion were also seen in some patients who did not respond. At doses from 0.1 to 3.0 mg/kg, clonal expansion was seen in both CD4+ and CD8+ blood T cells between baseline and week 6. On average, CD8+ T cells showed more expanded clones than CD4+ T cells after ivuxolimab. In the 0.1-3.0 mg/kg groups, partial responders were among the patients with the lowest normalized peripheral clonal expansion, particularly in CD8+ T cells. Which antigens the clonally expanded peripheral T cells were specific for was not determined.

Patients with a history of autoimmune disease or receiving systemic immunosuppression were excluded from the trial. Peripheral blood for TCR sequencing was collected from all dose cohorts at baseline, on cycle 4 day 1, and on cycle 7 day 1. Samples were obtained from an open-label, multicenter, first-in-human phase I dose-escalation trial of ivuxolimab. Adults with locally advanced or metastatic melanoma, renal cell, hepatocellular, or head and neck squamous cell carcinoma were enrolled in the trial. Before TCR sequencing, CD4+ and CD8+ T cells were separately sorted from peripheral blood. Genomic DNA was extracted from sorted cells for sequencing of the TCRbeta CDR3 region. The immunoSEQ Assay was used for sequencing of TCRbeta CDR3 regions. TCRdb retrieved this table from immuneACCESS and kept in-frame rearrangements only. Not all clones are present; in checked studies, unresolved V genes account for under half, and no reason is known for the remainder. The table for this sample lists over 85,000 clones; around 90% of them were counted only once. Approximately 0.54% of the sample is taken by the ten largest.

V gives up 2 bases and J gives up 4 bases, and the segment between their germline ends measures 9 bases. Taken from the germline V gene, the CDR1 and CDR2 loops are SGHRS and YFSETQ. The CDR3 numbers 13 residues from cysteine through phenylalanine. Here the CDR3 DNA is all that survives: 39 bases in frame from base 1. Details on this clone: This clone's antigen is unknown. The record has no base qualities; no much larger clone is one base away. The sample has other DNA sequences that encode this CDR3 too.

The sample was CD4+ or CD8+ T cells sorted from blood, taken in a trial of the OX40 agonist ivuxolimab. The clonotype was recovered from an adult with an advanced solid tumor such as melanoma, head and neck, liver or kidney cancer. This chain joins TRBV5-1 to TRBJ1-1; TRBD1 is possibly the D segment (6 matching bases). The CDR3 region: CASSFEGGTEAFF. The nucleotide sequence reads as follows: TGCGCCAGCAGCTTCGAGGGGGGCACTGAAGCTTTCTTT.